This entry lists 23 T cell receptor beta chains sequenced from one sample in a study of T cells in Graves' hyperthyroidism and ophthalmopathy. Amplification of TCR beta CDR3 regions was performed using RNA transcripts as template. The HTBI set primed first-round TCR CDR3 RT-PCR. TCRdb called the multiplex PCR reads again in MiXCR, with one record for every CDR3 protein. The table includes about 400,000 distinct CDR3 sequences, 15% to 17% detected once. Sequencing input: blood. These receptors were taken from a woman aged 18-29 years with Graves' hyperthyroidism.

In this sample, this clonotype turned up a few times. The chain uses TRBV20-1 and TRBJ2-1, with D maybe TRBD2 (6 bases). From germline, CDR1 is DFQATT and CDR2 SNEGSKA (reference sequence). The CDR3 has 16 amino acids. The ends were cut back, 3 bases at V and 7 bases at J, with 22 bases in the middle. Here the CDR3 DNA reads TGCAGTGCTAGCTTTTCGGGAGAATTCTCGGGGAATGAGCAGTTCTTC. Amino acid sequence: CSASFSGEFSGNEQFF.

This clonotype was recorded many times. The rearrangement joins TRBV3-1 to TRBJ2-2; D is perhaps TRBD2 (5 bases). Trimming stripped 3 bases from V and 6 bases from J, with 14 bases between. Germline loops: CDR1 LGHDT, CDR2 YNNKEL (reference sequence). This CDR3 has 15 residues. The CDR3 nucleotides read TGTGCCAGCAGCCAGGGGAGCGGAGCCCCCGGGGAGCTGTTTTTT. This codes for CASSQGSGAPGELFF.

This clonotype was observed at least ten times. The chain carries TRBV6-1 and TRBJ2-2; D gene uncertain. From germline, CDR1 is MNHNS and CDR2 SASEGT. CDR3 length: 14 amino acids. Trimming removed 4 bases at V and 4 bases at J, with 10 bases between. The CDR3 sequence is CASSVTVTTGELFF. The CDR3 nucleotides read TGTGCCAGCAGTGTAACAGTTACCACCGGGGAGCTGTTTTTT.

This clonotype was recorded many times. V gene TRBV27 combines with J gene TRBJ1-1; D is perhaps TRBD1 (6 bases). Germline values: CDR1 MNHEY, CDR2 SMNVEV (reference sequence). The CDR3 is 13 residues long. V dropped 5 bases and J dropped 4 bases, with 11 bases sitting between them. CDR3 residues: CASSDTGSTEAFF. The CDR3 region has the DNA TGTGCCAGCAGTGATACAGGGTCCACTGAAGCTTTCTTT.

This clonotype was counted only a few times. The V and J genes are TRBV2 and TRBJ1-3, with D possibly TRBD1 on 6 matching bases. Deletions cut 7 bases from V and 0 bases from J, with 16 bases between. From germline, CDR1 is SNHLY and CDR2 FYNNEI. The CDR3 runs 16 residues. The CDR3 loop reads CASMAIDRTSGNTIYF. The DNA of the CDR3 is TGTGCCAGCATGGCCATCGACAGGACCTCTGGAAACACCATATATTTT.

This clonotype was seen many times. The chain has TRBV7-8 and TRBJ2-2; D may correspond to TRBD1 or TRBD2 (5 bases each). Germline-derived CDR1 and CDR2 are SGHVS and FQNEAQ. Between the trimmed V and J ends, which lost 5 bases and 2 bases, there was a span of 18 bases. The CDR3 runs to 17 residues. The CDR3 is CASSLLRGSLNTGELFF. CDR3 bases: TGTGCCAGCAGCCTCCTCCGGGGCAGTCTAAACACCGGGGAGCTGTTTTTT.

There are a few counts of this clonotype. The chain couples TRBV27 to TRBJ2-6; D is tentatively TRBD1 or TRBD2 (5 bases each). Germline V gene lookup returns CDR1 MNHEY and CDR2 SMNVEV (reference sequence). Trimming left V 5 bases short and J 0 bases short, with 8 bases between. The CDR3 has 15 amino acids. For the CDR3, the DNA is TGTGCCAGCAGTGTGGGGGTCTCTGGGGCCAACGTCCTGACTTTC. It translates to CASSVGVSGANVLTF.

There are a few counts of this clonotype. The rearrangement links TRBV6-1 to TRBJ2-2, with no clear D. Germline CDR1 is MNHNS and CDR2 is SASEGT. Trimming took off 7 bases at V and 0 bases at J, with 15 bases between the two ends. The CDR3 has 16 residues. Here the CDR3 reads CASNRRSNANTGELFF. CDR3 coding DNA: TGTGCCAGCAACCGGAGATCGAACGCGAACACCGGGGAGCTGTTTTTT.

This clonotype showed up just a few times. The rearrangement uses TRBV5-1 and TRBJ1-4; D may be TRBD1 (5 bases). The CDR3 has 15 residues. V lost 4 bases and J lost 0, with 10 bases in between. Germline assignment: CDR1 SGHRS and CDR2 YFSETQ. The CDR3 reads CASSPRGATNEKLFF. The CDR3 DNA reads as TGCGCCAGCAGCCCACGGGGGGCAACTAATGAAAAACTGTTTTTT.

With respect to this clonotype: One junction end disagrees with the germline gene, perhaps due to a read error. The V gene is TRBV13, the J gene TRBJ2-7; 11 nucleotides line up with TRBD2. The CDR3 totals 16 residues. Germline V gene data show CDR1 as PRHDT and CDR2 as FYEKMQ (reference sequence). The CDR3 DNA reads TGTGCCGGCAGCTTAAGACTAGCGGGACTACCATACGAGCAATACTTC. Translating gives CAGSLRLAGLPYEQYF.

This clonotype occurred many times. Here the CDR3 DNA reads TGTGCCAGCAGCCAAGGCCAGGAAGGCTATGGCTACACCTTC. Encoded protein: CASSQGQEGYGYTF. The chain is built from TRBV3-1 and TRBJ1-2; D unclear. This CDR3 is 14 amino acids long. CDR1 LGHDT and CDR2 YNNKEL come from the germline V gene (reference sequence). V was trimmed by 1 base and J by 4 bases, leaving 10 bases between them.

This clonotype was counted at least ten times. The CDR3 spells CASSHKEEGWDQPQHF. The CDR3 coding sequence is TGTGCCAGCAGCCACAAGGAGGAGGGTTGGGATCAGCCCCAGCATTTT. The chain employs TRBV7-9 and TRBJ1-5; no definite D call. Trimming left V 5 bases short and J 5 bases short, with 19 bases between. Germline CDR1 is SEHNR and CDR2 is FQNEAQ (reference sequence). The CDR3 length is 16 residues.

V is TRBV11-2 and J is TRBJ1-3, with 7 nucleotides matching TRBD1. The J segment lost 2 bases and the V segment lost 5 bases, leaving 6 bases of the junction unmatched. This CDR3 spans 15 amino acids. Germline V lookup: CDR1 SGHAT, CDR2 FQNNGV. For the CDR3, the DNA is TGTGCCAGCAGCCCATCCACAGGGGCTGGAAACACCATATATTTT. Protein sequence: CASSPSTGAGNTIYF.

This clonotype has a handful of counts. V and J are TRBV7-2 and TRBJ2-2; D not resolved. Germline-derived CDR1 and CDR2 are SGHTA and FQGNSA. CDR3 size: 14 residues. V lost 4 bases to trimming and J lost 3 bases, with 9 bases between them. The CDR3 loop is CASSSIGYTGELFF. The CDR3 DNA reads as TGTGCCAGCAGCTCTATTGGGTACACCGGGGAGCTGTTTTTT.

In this sample, this clonotype turned up many times. The rearrangement links TRBV20-1 to TRBJ1-1, with unresolved D. Trimming shortened V by 1 base and J by 4 bases, and 13 bases separated the two germline ends. The CDR3 extends over 14 amino acids. The germline gives CDR1 DFQATT, CDR2 SNEGSKA (reference sequence). The CDR3 region is CSARALRTGTEAFF. The CDR3 DNA sequence: TGCAGTGCTAGAGCCCTCAGAACGGGCACTGAAGCTTTCTTT.

Comment on this clonotype: Just one base apart from a much larger clone, this may be a read error. This chain links TRBV20-1 with TRBJ2-7; the D is unclear. From germline, CDR1 is DFQATT and CDR2 SNEGSKA (reference sequence). Trimming stripped 0 bases from V and 2 bases from J, with 5 bases between. The length of the CDR3 is 12 residues. The DNA for the CDR3 is TGCAGTGCTAGAGATTGGACCTACGAGCAGTACTTC. Its translation is CSARDWTYEQYF.

The gene calls are TRBV20-1 and TRBJ1-2; no reliable D call. Germline V lookup: CDR1 DFQATT, CDR2 SNEGSKA (reference sequence). V lost 0 bases, J lost 0 bases, and 11 bases lay in between. The CDR3 is 15 amino acids. As DNA, the CDR3 is TGCAGTGCTAGAGATTTCGATCAAGCTAACTATGGCTACACCTTC. Protein product: CSARDFDQANYGYTF.

This clonotype showed up just a few times. This chain uses TRBV2 with TRBJ2-2; no definite D call. This CDR3 spans 14 amino acids. Trimming took 5 bases from V and 2 from J, leaving 9 bases between them. Germline V CDR1 and CDR2: SNHLY, FYNNEI. The CDR3 DNA sequence: TGTGCCAGCAGTACTAAGGCCAACACCGGGGAGCTGTTTTTT. Translated: CASSTKANTGELFF.

This clonotype was found a few times. This chain connects TRBV7-9 to TRBJ1-2; D is ambiguous. Germline assignment: CDR1 SEHNR and CDR2 FQNEAQ (reference sequence). CDR3 length: 12 residues. V was shortened by 4 bases and J by 2 bases, with 5 bases between the two germline ends. CDR3 region: CASSSMNYGYTF. The CDR3 nucleotides read TGTGCCAGCAGCTCGATGAACTATGGCTACACCTTC.

This clonotype has ten or more counts. V usage is TRBV6-1 and J usage is TRBJ2-1; 8 nucleotides agree with TRBD1. V shed 7 bases, J shed 1 base, and the junction held 15 bases outside the gene matches. The CDR3 loop spans 18 amino acids. Germline CDR1 is MNHNS and CDR2 is SASEGT. The CDR3 bases are TGTGCCAGCACCCTAACCGGCCCTGGACAGGGTTCCTACAATGAGCAGTTCTTC. It translates to CASTLTGPGQGSYNEQFF.

This chain uses TRBV4-1 with TRBJ2-1; 12 nucleotides match TRBD2. J gave up 10 bases and V 1 base, and 11 bases lay outside the gene matches. The germline CDR1 and CDR2 sequences are MGHRA and YSYEKL. The CDR3 is 17 amino acids. The chain's CDR3 is CASSQGWLAGGRGEQFF. The DNA of the CDR3 is TGCGCCAGCAGCCAAGGGTGGCTAGCGGGGGGGCGGGGGGAGCAGTTCTTC.

This chain joins TRBV20-1 and TRBJ1-5; no reliable D call. The CDR3 is made up of 13 amino acids. Germline-derived CDR1 and CDR2 are DFQATT and SNEGSKA (reference sequence). Trimming removed 3 bases at V and 6 bases at J, with 12 bases between. The CDR3 nucleotides are TGCAGTGCTAGTCCGCCGGGAGGTCAGCCCCAGCATTTT. Translated, it gives CSASPPGGQPQHF.

The rearrangement uses TRBV10-3 and TRBJ1-1, with TRBD1 as a possible D gene (5 bases). This CDR3 region has 14 residues. Germline lookup yields CDR1 ENHRY and CDR2 SYGVKD. The germline V and J ends were trimmed by 2 bases and 1 base, with 8 bases remaining between them. CDR3 region: CAISEAGRNTEAFF. The CDR3 nucleotides are TGTGCCATCAGTGAGGCAGGGAGGAACACTGAAGCTTTCTTT.